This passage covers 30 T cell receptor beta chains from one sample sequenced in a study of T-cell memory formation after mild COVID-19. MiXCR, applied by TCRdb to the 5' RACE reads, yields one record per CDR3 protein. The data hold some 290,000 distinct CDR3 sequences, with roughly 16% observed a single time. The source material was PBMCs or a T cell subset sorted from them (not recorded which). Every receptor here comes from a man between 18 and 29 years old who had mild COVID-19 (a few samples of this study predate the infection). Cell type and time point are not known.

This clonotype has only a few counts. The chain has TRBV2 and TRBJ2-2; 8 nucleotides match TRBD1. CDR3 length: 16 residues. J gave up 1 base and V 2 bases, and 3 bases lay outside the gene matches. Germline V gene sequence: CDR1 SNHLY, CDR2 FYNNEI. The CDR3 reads CASSERGTGNTGELFF. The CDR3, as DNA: TGTGCCAGCAGTGAAAGGGGGACAGGGAACACCGGGGAGCTGTTTTTT.

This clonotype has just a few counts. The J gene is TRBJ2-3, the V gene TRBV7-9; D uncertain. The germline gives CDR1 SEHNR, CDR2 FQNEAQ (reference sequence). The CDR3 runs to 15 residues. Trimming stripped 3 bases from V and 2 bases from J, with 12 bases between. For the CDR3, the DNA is TGTGCCAGCAGCTTCGGTTTCTTCGCCACAGATACGCAGTATTTT. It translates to CASSFGFFATDTQYF.

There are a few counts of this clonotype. As DNA, the CDR3 is TGTGCCAGCTCACCACCGGTCAGGGCCAATACGCAGTATTTT. Translation: CASSPPVRANTQYF. The chain is built from TRBV18 and TRBJ2-3, with D possibly matching TRBD1 (5 bases). V was clipped by 0 bases and J by 7 bases, with 11 bases between them. The germline CDR1 and CDR2 sequences are KGHSH and LQKENI. The CDR3 has 14 amino acids. The full variable domain, with the rest looked up from reference TRBV18 and TRBJ2-3, is NAGVMQNPRHLVRRRGQEARLRCSPMKGHSHVYWYRQLPEEGLKFMVYLQKENIIDESGMPKERFSAEFPKEGPSILRIQQVVRGDSAAYFCASSPPVRANTQYFGPGTRLTVL.

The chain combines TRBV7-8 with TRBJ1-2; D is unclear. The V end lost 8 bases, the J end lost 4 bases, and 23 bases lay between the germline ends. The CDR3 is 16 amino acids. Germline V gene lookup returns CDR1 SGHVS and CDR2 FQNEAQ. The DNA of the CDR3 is TGTGCCAGCCGCGGGAGTGGCTACACGCGCGGCTATGGCTACACCTTC. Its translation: CASRGSGYTRGYGYTF.

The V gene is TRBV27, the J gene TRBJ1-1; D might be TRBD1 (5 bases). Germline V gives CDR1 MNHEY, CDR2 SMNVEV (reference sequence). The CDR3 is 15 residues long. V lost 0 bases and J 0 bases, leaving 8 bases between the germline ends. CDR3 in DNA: TGTGCCAGCAGTTTATCCCACAGGATGAACACTGAAGCTTTCTTT. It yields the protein CASSLSHRMNTEAFF.

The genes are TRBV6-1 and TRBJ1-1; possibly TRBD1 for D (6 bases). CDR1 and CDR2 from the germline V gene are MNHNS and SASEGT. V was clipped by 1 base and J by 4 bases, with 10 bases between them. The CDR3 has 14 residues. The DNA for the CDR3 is TGTGCCAGCAGTGAAGGTCAGGGGCCCACTGAAGCTTTCTTT. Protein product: CASSEGQGPTEAFF.

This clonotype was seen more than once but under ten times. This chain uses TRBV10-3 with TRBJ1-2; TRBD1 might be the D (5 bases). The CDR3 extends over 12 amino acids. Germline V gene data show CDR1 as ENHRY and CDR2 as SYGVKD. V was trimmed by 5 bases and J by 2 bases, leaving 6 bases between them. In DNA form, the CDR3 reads TGTGCCATCAGTACAGGAAACTATGGCTACACCTTC. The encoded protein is CAISTGNYGYTF.

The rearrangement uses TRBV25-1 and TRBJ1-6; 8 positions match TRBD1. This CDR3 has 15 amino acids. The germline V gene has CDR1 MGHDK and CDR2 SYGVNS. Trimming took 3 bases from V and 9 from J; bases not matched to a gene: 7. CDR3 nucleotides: TGTGCCAGCAGTGAGGGGGGACAGGAAACTTCACCCCTCCACTTT. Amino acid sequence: CASSEGGQETSPLHF.

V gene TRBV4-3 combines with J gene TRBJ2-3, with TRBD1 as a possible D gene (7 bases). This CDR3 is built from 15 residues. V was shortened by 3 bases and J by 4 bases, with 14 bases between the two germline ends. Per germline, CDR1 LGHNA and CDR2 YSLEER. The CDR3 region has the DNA TGCGCCAGCAGCCACGTTGACAGGGAGGCAGATACGCAGTATTTT. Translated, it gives CASSHVDREADTQYF.

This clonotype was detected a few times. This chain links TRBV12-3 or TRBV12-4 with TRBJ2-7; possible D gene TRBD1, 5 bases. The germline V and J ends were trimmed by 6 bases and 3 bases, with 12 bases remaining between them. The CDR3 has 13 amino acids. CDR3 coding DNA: TGTGCCAGCAGCCGATACCAGGGCTACGAGCAGTACGTC. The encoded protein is CASSRYQGYEQYV.

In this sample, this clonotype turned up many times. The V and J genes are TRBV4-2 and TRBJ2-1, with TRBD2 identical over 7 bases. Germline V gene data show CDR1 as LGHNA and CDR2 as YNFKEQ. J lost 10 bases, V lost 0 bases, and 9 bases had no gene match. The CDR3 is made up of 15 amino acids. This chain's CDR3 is CASSQERLADTEQFF. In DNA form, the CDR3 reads TGTGCCAGCAGCCAAGAACGTCTAGCGGACACCGAGCAGTTCTTC.

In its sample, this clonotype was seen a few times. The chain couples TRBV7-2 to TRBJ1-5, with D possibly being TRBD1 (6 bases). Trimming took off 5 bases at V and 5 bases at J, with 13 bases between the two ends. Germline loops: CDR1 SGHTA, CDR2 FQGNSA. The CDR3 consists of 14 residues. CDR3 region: CASSPQGAYQPQHF. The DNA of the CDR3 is TGTGCCAGCAGCCCACAGGGAGCTTATCAGCCCCAGCATTTT.

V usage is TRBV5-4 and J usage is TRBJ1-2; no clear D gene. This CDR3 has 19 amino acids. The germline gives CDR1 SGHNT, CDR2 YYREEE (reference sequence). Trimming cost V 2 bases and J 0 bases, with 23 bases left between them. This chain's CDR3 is CASSFGSLTFFSANYGYTF. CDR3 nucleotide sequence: TGTGCCAGCAGCTTTGGATCCCTCACCTTTTTCTCGGCTAACTATGGCTACACCTTC. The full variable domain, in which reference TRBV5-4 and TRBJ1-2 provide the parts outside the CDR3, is ETGVTQSPTHLIKTRGQQVTLRCSSQSGHNTVSWYQQALGQGPQFIFQYYREEENGRGNFPPRFSGLQFPNYSSELNVNALELDDSALYLCASSFGSLTFFSANYGYTFGSGTRLTVV.

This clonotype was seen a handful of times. Here the CDR3 DNA reads TGTGCCAGCTCACCCCTAACCGGGAAATCGAACACTGAAGCTTTCTTT. Residues: CASSPLTGKSNTEAFF. The chain joins TRBV18 to TRBJ1-1; no clear D gene. V lost 3 bases and J 1 base, leaving 15 bases between the germline ends. This CDR3 is built from 16 residues. Germline values: CDR1 KGHSH, CDR2 LQKENI.

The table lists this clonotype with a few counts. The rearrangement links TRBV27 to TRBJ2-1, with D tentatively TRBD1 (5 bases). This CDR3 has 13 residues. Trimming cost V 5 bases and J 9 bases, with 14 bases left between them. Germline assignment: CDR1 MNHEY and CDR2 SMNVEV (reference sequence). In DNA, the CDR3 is TGTGCCAGCAGTCCGACAGTTCGCGGTGAGCAGTTCTTC. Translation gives CASSPTVRGEQFF.

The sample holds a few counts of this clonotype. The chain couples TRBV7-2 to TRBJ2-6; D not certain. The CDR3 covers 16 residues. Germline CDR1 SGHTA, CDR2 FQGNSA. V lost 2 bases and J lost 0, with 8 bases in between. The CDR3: CASSLTWGSGANVLTF. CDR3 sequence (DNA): TGTGCCAGCAGCTTAACATGGGGCTCTGGGGCCAACGTCCTGACTTTC.

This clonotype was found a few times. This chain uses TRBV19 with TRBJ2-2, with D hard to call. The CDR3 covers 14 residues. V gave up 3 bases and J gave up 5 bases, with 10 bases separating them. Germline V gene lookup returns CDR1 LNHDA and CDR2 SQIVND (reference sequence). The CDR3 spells CASSIVFGTGELFF. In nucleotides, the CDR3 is TGTGCCAGTAGTATTGTTTTTGGGACCGGGGAGCTGTTTTTT.

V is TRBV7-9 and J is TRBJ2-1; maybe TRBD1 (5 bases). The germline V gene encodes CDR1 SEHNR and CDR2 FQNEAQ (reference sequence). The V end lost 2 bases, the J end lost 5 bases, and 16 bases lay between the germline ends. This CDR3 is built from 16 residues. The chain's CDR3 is CASSLIPPLGDNEQFF. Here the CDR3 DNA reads TGTGCCAGCAGCTTAATCCCACCCCTAGGGGACAATGAGCAGTTCTTC.

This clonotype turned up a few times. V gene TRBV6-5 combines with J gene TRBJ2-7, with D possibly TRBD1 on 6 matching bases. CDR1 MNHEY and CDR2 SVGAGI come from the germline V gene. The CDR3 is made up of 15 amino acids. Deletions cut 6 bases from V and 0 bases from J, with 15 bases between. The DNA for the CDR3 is TGTGCCAGCAGCCGAGGGACACCGGACTCCTACGAGCAGTACTTC. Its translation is CASSRGTPDSYEQYF.

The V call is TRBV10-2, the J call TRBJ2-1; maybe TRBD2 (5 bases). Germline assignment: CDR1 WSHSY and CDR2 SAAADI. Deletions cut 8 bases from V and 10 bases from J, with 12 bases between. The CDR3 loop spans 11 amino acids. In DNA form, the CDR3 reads TGCGCCAGCCGGACTTCGGGGGAGCAGTTCTTC. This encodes CASRTSGEQFF.

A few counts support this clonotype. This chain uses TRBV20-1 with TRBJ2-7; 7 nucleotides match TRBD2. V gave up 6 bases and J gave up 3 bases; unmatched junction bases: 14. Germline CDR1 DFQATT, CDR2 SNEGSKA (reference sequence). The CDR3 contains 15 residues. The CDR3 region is CSATRSGTFLYEQYF. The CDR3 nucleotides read TGCAGTGCAACCCGAAGCGGGACCTTCCTCTACGAGCAGTACTTC.

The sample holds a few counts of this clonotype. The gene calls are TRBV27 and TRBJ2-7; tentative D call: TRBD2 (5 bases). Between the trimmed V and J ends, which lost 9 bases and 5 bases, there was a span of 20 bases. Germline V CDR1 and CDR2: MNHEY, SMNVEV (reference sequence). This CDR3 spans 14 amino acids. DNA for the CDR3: TGTGCCAGACCCCCGGGGAAGGAGGACCACGAGCAGTACGTC. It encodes CARPPGKEDHEQYV.

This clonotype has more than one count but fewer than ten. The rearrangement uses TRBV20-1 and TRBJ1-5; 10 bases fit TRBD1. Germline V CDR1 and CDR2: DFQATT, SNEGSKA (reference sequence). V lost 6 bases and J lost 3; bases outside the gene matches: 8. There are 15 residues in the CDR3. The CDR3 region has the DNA TGCAGTGCGAGGACAGGGGGGGCTATCAATCAGCCCCAGCATTTT. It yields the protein CSARTGGAINQPQHF.

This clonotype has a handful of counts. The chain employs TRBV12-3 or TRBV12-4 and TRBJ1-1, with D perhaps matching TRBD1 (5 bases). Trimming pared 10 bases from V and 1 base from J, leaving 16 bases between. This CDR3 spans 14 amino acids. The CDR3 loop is CATRVGHSNTEAFF. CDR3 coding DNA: TGTGCCACCCGAGTAGGACACTCGAACACTGAAGCTTTCTTT.

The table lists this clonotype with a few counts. CDR3 residues: CASSLLGTGSYNEQFF. The CDR3 coding sequence is TGCGCCAGCAGCTTGTTGGGGACAGGGAGCTACAATGAGCAGTTCTTC. The chain combines TRBV5-1 with TRBJ2-1; 9 bases line up with TRBD1. Germline V gene sequence: CDR1 SGHRS, CDR2 YFSETQ. This CDR3 has 16 amino acids. J was trimmed by 3 bases and V by 1 base; bases with no gene match: 5.

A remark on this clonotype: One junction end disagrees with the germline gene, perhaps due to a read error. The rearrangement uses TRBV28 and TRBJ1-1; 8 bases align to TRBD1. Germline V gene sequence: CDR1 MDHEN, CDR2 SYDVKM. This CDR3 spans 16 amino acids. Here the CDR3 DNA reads TGTGTCAGCAGTTCATGGACAGGGAACAGGGACACTGAAGCTTTCTTT. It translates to CVSSSWTGNRDTEAFF.

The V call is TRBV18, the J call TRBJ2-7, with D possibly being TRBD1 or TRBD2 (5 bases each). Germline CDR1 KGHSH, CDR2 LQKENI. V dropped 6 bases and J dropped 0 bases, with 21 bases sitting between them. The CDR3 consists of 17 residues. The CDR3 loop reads CASSPSPGAGSSYEQYF. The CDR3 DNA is TGTGCCAGCTCCCCCAGTCCCGGGGCAGGAAGCTCCTACGAGCAGTACTTC.

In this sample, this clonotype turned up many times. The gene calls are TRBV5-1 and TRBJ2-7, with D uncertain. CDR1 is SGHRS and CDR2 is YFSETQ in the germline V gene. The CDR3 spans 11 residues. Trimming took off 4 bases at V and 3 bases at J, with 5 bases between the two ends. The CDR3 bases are TGCGCCAGCAGCACGGGCTACGAGCAGTACTTC. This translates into CASSTGYEQYF.

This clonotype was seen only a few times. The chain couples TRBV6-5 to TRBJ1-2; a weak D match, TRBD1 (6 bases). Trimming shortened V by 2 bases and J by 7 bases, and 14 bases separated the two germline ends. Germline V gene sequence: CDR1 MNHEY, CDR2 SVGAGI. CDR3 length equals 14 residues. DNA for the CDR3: TGTGCCAGCAGTTACGGGACATGGCCATCTGGCTACACCTTC. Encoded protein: CASSYGTWPSGYTF.

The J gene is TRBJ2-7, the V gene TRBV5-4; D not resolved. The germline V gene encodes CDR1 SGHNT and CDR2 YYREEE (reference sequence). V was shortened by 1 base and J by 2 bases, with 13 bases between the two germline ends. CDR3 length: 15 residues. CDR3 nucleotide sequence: TGTGCCAGCAGCTTGCACGGAGTCGGTCCCTACGAGCAGTACTTC. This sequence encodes CASSLHGVGPYEQYF.